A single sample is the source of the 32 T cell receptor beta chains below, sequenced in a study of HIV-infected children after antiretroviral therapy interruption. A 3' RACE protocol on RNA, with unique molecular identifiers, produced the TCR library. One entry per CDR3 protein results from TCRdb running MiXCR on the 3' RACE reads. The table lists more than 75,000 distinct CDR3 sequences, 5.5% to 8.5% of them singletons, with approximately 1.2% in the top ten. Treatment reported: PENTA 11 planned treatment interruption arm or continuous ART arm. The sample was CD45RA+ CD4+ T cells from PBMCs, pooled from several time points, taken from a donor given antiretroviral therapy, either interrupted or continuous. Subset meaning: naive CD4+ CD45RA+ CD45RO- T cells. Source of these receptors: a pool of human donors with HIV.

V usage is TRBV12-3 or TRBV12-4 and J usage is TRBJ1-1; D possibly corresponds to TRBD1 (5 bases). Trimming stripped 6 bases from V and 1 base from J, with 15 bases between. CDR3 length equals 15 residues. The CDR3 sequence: CASRPSRASNTEAFF. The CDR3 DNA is TGTGCCAGCAGACCCAGCAGGGCCTCGAACACTGAAGCTTTCTTT.

CDR3: CASSSRDITEAFF. CDR3 nucleotide sequence: TGTGCCAGCAGCTCCCGAGACATTACTGAAGCTTTCTTT. The rearrangement uses TRBV9 and TRBJ1-1; D is undetermined. V dropped 4 bases and J dropped 5 bases, with 12 bases sitting between them. The CDR3 runs 13 residues. CDR1 and CDR2 from the germline V gene are SGDLS and YYNGEE.

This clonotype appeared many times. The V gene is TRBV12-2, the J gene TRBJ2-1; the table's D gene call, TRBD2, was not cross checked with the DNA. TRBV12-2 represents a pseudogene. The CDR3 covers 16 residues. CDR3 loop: CASRRTSGGAYNEQFF. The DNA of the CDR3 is TGTGCAAGTCGCCGGACTAGCGGGGGGGCGTACAATGAGCAGTTCTTC.

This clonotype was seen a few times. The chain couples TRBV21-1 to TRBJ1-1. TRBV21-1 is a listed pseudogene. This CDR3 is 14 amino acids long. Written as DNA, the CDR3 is TGTGCCAGCAGCAAAGTCGCTAGATGTACTGAAGCTTTCTTT. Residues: CASSKVARCTEAFF.

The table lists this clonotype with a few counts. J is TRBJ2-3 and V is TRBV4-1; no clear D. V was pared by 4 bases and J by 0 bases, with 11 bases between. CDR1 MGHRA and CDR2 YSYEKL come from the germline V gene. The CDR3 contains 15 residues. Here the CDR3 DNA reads TGCGCCAGCAGCCTGACTGAGGCGAGCACAGATACGCAGTATTTT. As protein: CASSLTEASTDTQYF.

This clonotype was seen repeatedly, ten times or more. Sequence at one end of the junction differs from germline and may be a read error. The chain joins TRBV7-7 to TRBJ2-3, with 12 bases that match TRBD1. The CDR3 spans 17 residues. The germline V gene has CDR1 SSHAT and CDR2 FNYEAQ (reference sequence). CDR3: CASSLGAGTGGANTQYF. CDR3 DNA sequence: TGTGCTAGCAGCTTAGGGGCCGGGACAGGGGGCGCAAATACGCAGTATTTT.

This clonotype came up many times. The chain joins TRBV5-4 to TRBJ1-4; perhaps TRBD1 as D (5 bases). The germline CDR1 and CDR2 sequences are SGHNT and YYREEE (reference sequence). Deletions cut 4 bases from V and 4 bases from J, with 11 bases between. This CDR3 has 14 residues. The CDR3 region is CASSPVDSNEKLFF. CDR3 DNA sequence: TGTGCCAGCAGCCCGGTTGACAGTAATGAAAAACTGTTTTTT.

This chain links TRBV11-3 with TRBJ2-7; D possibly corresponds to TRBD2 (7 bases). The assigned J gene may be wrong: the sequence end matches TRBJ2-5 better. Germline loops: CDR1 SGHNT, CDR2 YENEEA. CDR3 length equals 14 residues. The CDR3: CASSLQGRGETQYF. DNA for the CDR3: TGTGCCAGCAGCTTACAGGGGAGGGGAGAGACCCAGTACTTC.

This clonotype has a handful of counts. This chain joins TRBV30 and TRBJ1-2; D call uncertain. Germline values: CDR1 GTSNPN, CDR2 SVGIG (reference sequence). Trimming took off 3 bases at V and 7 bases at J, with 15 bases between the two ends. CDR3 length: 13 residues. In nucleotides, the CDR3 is TGTGCCTGGAGCCCGGGGTGGTTCCCTGGCTACACCTTC. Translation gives CAWSPGWFPGYTF.

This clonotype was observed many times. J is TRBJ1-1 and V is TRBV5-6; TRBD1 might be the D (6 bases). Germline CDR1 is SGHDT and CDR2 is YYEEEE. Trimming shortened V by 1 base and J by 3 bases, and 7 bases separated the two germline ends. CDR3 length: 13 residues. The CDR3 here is CASSLRQDTEAFF. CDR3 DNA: TGTGCCAGCAGCTTGAGACAGGACACTGAAGCTTTCTTT. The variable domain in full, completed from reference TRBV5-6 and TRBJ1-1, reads DAGVTQSPTHLIKTRGQQVTLRCSPKSGHDTVSWYQQALGQGPQFIFQYYEEEERQRGNFPDRFSGHQFPNYSSELNVNALLLGDSALYLCASSLRQDTEAFFGQGTRLTVV.

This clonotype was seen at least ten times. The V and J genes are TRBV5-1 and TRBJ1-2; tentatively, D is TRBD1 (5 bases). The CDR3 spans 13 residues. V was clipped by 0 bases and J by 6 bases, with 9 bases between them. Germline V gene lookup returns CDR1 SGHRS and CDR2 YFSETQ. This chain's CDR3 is CASSLGQIDGYTF. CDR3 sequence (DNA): TGCGCCAGCAGCTTGGGACAGATAGATGGCTACACCTTC.

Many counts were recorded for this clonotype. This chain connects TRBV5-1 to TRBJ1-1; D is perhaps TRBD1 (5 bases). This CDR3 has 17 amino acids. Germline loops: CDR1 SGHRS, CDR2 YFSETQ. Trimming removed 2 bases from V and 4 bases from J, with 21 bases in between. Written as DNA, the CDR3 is TGCGCCAGCAGCTTAACTAGCAGCGAGGGGACGGGCACTGAAGCTTTCTTT. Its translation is CASSLTSSEGTGTEAFF.

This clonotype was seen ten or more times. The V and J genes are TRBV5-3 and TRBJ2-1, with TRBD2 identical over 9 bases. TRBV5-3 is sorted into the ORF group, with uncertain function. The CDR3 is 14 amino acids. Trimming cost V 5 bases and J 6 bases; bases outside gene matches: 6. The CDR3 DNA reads TGTGCCAGAAGTTTGCGGGGGGGCATCAATGAGCAGTTCTTC. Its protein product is CARSLRGGINEQFF.

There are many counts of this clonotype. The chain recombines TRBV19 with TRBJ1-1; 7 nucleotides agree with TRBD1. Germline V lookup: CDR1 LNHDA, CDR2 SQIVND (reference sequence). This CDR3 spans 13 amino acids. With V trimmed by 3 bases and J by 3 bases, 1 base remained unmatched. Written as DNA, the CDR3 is TGTGCCAGTAGTATTACAGGGGACACTGAAGCTTTCTTT. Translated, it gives CASSITGDTEAFF.

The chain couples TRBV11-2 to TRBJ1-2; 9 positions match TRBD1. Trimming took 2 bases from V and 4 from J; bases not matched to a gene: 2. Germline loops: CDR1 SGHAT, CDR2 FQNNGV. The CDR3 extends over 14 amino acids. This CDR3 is CASSLTGGTYGYTF. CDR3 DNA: TGTGCCAGCAGCTTAACAGGGGGCACCTATGGCTACACCTTC.

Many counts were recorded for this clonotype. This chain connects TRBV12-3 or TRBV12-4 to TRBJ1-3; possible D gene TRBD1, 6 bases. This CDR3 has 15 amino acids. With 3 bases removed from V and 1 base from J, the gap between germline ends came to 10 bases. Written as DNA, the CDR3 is TGTGCCAGCAGTTTTAAGGGGGGGTCTGGAAACACCATATATTTT. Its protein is CASSFKGGSGNTIYF.

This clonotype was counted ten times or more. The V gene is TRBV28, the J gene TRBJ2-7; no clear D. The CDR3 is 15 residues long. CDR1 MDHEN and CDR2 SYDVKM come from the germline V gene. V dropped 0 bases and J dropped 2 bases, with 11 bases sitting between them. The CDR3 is CASSLWQILPYEQYF. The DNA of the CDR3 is TGTGCCAGCAGTTTATGGCAAATTCTTCCCTACGAGCAGTACTTC.

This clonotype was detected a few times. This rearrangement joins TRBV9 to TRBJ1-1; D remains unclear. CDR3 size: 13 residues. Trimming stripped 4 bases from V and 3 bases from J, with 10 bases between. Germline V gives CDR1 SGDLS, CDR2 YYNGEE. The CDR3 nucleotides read TGTGCCAGCAGCCCGGATCAAGACACTGAAGCTTTCTTT. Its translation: CASSPDQDTEAFF.

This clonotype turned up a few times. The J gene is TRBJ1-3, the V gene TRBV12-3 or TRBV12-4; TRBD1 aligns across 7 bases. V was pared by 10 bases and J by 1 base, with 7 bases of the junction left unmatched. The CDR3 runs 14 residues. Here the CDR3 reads CAILDRFSGNTIYF. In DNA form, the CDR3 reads TGTGCCATCCTGGACAGGTTTTCTGGAAACACCATATATTTT.

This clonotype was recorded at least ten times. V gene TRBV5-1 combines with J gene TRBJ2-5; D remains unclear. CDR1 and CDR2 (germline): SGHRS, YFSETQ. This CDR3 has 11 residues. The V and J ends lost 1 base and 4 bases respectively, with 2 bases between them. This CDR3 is CASSLRETQYF. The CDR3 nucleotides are TGCGCCAGCAGCTTGCGAGAGACCCAGTACTTC.

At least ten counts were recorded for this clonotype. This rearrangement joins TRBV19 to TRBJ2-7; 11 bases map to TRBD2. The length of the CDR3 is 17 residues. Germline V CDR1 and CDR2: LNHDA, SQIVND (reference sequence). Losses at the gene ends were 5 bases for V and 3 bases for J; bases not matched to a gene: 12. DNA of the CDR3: TGTGCCAGTAGTCCCGGGACTAGCGGCTACCTCCACTACGAGCAGTACTTC. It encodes CASSPGTSGYLHYEQYF.

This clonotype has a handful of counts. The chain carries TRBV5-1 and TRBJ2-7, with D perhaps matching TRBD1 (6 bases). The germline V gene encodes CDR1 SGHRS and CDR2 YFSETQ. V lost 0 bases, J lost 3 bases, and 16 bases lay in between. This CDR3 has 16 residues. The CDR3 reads CASSLDYGTKNYEQYF. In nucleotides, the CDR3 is TGCGCCAGCAGCTTGGATTACGGGACAAAGAACTACGAGCAGTACTTC.

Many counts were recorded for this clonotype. The CDR3 reads CASSILTGTGELFF. CDR3 DNA sequence: TGTGCCAGCAGTATACTGACCGGCACCGGGGAGCTGTTTTTT. The gene calls are TRBV11-3 and TRBJ2-2; D gene uncertain. This CDR3 spans 14 amino acids. Deletions cut 6 bases from V and 4 bases from J, with 12 bases between. Germline CDR1 reads SGHNT; CDR2 reads YENEEA. Full variable domain (rest looked up from reference TRBV11-3 and TRBJ2-2): EAGVVQSPRYKIIEKKQPVAFWCNPISGHNTLYWYLQNLGQGPELLIRYENEEAVDDSQLPKDRFSAERLKGVDSTLKIQPAELGDSAVYLCASSILTGTGELFFGEGSRLTVL.

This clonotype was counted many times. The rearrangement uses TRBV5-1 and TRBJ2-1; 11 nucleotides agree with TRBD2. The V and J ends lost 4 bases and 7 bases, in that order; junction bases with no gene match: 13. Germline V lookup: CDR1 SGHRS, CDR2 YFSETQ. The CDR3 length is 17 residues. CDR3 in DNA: TGCGCCAGCAGCCCCGTCGGTAGCGGGAGGGCCGCAAATGAGCAGTTCTTC. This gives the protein CASSPVGSGRAANEQFF. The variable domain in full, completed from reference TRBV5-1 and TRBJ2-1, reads KAGVTQTPRYLIKTRGQQVTLSCSPISGHRSVSWYQQTPGQGLQFLFEYFSETQRNKGNFPGRFSGRQFSNSRSEMNVSTLELGDSALYLCASSPVGSGRAANEQFFGPGTRLTVL.

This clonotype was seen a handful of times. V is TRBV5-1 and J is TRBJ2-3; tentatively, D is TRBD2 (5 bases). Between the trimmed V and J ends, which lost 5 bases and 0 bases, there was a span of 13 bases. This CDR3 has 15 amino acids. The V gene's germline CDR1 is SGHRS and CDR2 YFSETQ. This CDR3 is CASRMVASSTDTQYF. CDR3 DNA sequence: TGCGCCAGCAGAATGGTAGCGAGTAGCACAGATACGCAGTATTTT. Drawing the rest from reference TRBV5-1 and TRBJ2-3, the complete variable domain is KAGVTQTPRYLIKTRGQQVTLSCSPISGHRSVSWYQQTPGQGLQFLFEYFSETQRNKGNFPGRFSGRQFSNSRSEMNVSTLELGDSALYLCASRMVASSTDTQYFGPGTRLTVL.

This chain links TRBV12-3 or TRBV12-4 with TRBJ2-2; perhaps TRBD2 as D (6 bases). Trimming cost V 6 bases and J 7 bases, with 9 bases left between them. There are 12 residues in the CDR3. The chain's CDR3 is CASRSGGGELFF. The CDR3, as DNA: TGTGCCAGCAGGTCCGGGGGCGGGGAGCTGTTTTTT.

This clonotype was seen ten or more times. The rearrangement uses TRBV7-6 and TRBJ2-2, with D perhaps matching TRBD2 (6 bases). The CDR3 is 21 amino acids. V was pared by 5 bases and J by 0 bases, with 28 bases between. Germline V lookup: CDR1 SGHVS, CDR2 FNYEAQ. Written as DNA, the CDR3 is TGTGCCAGCAGCAGCTGGCCCCCGGGACTGAAACCCCTAACGAACACCGGGGAGCTGTTTTTT. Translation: CASSSWPPGLKPLTNTGELFF.

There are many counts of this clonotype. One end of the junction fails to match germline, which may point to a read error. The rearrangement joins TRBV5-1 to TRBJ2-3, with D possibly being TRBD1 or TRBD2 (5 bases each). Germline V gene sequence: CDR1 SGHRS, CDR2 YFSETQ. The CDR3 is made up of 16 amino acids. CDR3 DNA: TGCGCCAGCAGCTTGGGAGGGGCCATACGCACAGATACCCAGTATTTT. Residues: CASSLGGAIRTDTQYF.

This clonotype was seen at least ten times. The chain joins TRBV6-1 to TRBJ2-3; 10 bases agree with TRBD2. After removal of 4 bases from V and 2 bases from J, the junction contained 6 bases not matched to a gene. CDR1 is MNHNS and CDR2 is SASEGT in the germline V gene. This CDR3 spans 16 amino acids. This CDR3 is CASSVGTSDHTDTQYF. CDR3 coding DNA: TGTGCCAGCAGTGTAGGGACTAGCGACCACACAGATACGCAGTATTTT.

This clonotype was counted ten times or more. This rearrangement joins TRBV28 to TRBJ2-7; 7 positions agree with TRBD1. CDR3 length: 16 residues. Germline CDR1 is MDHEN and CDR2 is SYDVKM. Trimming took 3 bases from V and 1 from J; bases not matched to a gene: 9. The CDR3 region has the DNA TGTGCCAGCAGTTTTGTAGACAGGGTGGGATCCTACGAGCAGTACTTC. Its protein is CASSFVDRVGSYEQYF.

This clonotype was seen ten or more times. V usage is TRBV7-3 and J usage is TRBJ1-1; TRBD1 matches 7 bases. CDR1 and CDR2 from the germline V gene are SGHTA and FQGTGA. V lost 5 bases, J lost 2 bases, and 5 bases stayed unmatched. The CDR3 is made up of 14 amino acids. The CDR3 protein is CASSKQGRNTEAFF. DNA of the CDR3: TGTGCCAGCAGCAAACAGGGGCGTAACACTGAAGCTTTCTTT.

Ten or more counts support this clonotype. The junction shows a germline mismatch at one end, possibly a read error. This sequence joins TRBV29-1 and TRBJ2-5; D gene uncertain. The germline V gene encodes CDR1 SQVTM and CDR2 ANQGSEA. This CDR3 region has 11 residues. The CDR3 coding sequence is TGCAGCGTCGAAGGTGGAGAGACCCAGTACTTC. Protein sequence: CSVEGGETQYF.